These 3 T cell receptor beta chains share one sample of origin, sequenced in a study of T-cell reconstitution after alpha-beta-depleted transplantation in children. Preparation of the TCRbeta library used unique molecular identifiers. TCRdb redid the calling of the PCR reads with MiXCR, one entry per CDR3 protein. The data contain approximately 650,000 distinct CDR3 sequences, approximately 14% of them singletons. The source material was PBMCs, sampled before TCRalphabeta/CD19-depleted stem cell transplant. These receptors were taken from a girl aged 2-9 years with congenital amegakaryocytic thrombocytopenia, due to receive a stem cell transplant.

The sample holds a few counts of this clonotype. This chain links TRBV5-1 with TRBJ1-5; TRBD1 might be the D (5 bases). The CDR3 runs to 15 residues. CDR1 is SGHRS and CDR2 is YFSETQ in the germline V gene. V lost 2 bases and J lost 7, with 16 bases in between. The CDR3 region has the DNA TGCGCCAGCAGCTTTGACGGGGCCTTGGGGCAGCCCCAGCATTTT. Translation gives CASSFDGALGQPQHF. The full variable domain, rest sourced from reference TRBV5-1 and TRBJ1-5, is KAGVTQTPRYLIKTRGQQVTLSCSPISGHRSVSWYQQTPGQGLQFLFEYFSETQRNKGNFPGRFSGRQFSNSRSEMNVSTLELGDSALYLCASSFDGALGQPQHFGDGTRLSIL.

This clonotype showed up many times. J is TRBJ2-7 and V is TRBV6-4; D remains unclear. CDR1 is MRHNA and CDR2 is SNTAGT in the germline V gene. This CDR3 contains 9 residues. Deletions cut 8 bases from V and 6 bases from J, with 5 bases between. In DNA, the CDR3 is TGTGCCAGCTTAATCGAGCAGTACTTC. Its protein is CASLIEQYF.

This clonotype was seen ten or more times. The V and J genes are TRBV20-1 and TRBJ1-5; D call uncertain. The CDR3 has 16 residues. V was trimmed by 4 bases and J by 1 base, leaving 17 bases between them. The germline gives CDR1 DFQATT, CDR2 SNEGSKA (reference sequence). CDR3 residues: CSATSRRPSSNQPQHF. CDR3 nucleotides: TGCAGTGCTACGTCCAGGAGACCTTCGAGCAATCAGCCCCAGCATTTT.